This entry features one T cell receptor (beta chain) sequence. Which antigen it targets is not known. Base quality data are lacking; no much larger clone is found one base away. The sample comes from a study of cytomegalovirus exposure and HLA in healthy donors (dated by TCRdb to 2017 to 2019). Broadly, across the study: In an earlier analysis of some 610 of the donors, 250 to 300 Gb of sequence data and 90 million to 120 million unique TCR beta sequences from roughly 200 million T cells were reported. About 300 gigabases of sequencing data and approximately 85 million unique TCR sequences were included in an early release covering 500 to 750 HLA-typed donors. The genetic ancestry cluster associated with self-reported Caucasian donors included 81% of the roughly 360 genotyped donors. The study was designed to test whether signatures of past pathogen exposure could be identified by cataloging public T cell receptors. Using immunosequencing, the study profiled T cell repertoires from approximately 700 subjects and related those repertoires to cytomegalovirus serostatus. In addition to the first cohort of 666 subjects, a separate validation cohort of approximately 130 different subjects was used. To predict cytomegalovirus infection status, the study combined high-throughput TCR immunosequencing, statistical association of individual TCRs with disease status, and machine learning. A later analysis re-examined previously published TCR beta repertoires from just over 650 donors and added high-resolution HLA genotyping to investigate patterns of TCR occurrence. Rather than using new phenotypic data, the later analysis identified candidate immune exposures from TCR beta sequences and from how often those sequences occurred across donors. An earlier analysis of several hundred of the donors applied high-throughput TCR beta sequencing to assess whether each TCR beta V gene segment acted as functional or pseudogenic. Alongside the repertoire data, information on donor age, sex, ethnicity and CMV serostatus was compiled. Genome-wide SNP genotypes for about 65% of the roughly 700 donors were used in a later genetic analysis, which treated that subset as a discovery cohort. Every discovery cohort repertoire had been produced on one sequencing platform. HLA typing covered class I and class II loci at four-digit resolution. Typing coverage differed by locus: A, B, C, DRB1 and DQB1 were typed in about 629-640 donors, DQA1 in 500 to 550, DPA1 in approximately 600, and DPB1 in 400 to 490. Roughly 5 DR-DQ haplotypes were handled as single units for association and clustering because linkage in the cohort was strong. Across 398 genotyped donors of the cohort, an average of approximately 240,000 unique TCR beta nucleotide sequences per donor were sequenced, and approximately 17% of those sequences were non-productive.

Points the paper makes about the study in general: While some public TCRs were present in many individuals, most TCR sequences turned up only very rarely across donors. In this cohort, only TCR beta chains were sequenced, and detectable features were limited by the absence of alpha or paired-chain data. In a later genetic analysis, fewer N-insertions in productive TCRs were reported among donors in an Asian-associated ancestry cluster than the approximately 630-donor mean. A further reported finding was that TCR beta sequences accurately predicted the HLA-A and HLA-B alleles for most subjects in the first cohort. For the cohort, immune exposure information was limited to CMV serostatus. When HLA alleles, especially DR and DQ, strongly co-occurred, attributing TCR associations to individual alleles was difficult. In a later analysis, HLA-associated TCR beta chains showed more clonal expansion and lower generation probabilities than non-associated chains that were equally common. In a later analysis, several top co-occurrence clusters were reported to appear linked to parvovirus B19, influenza, CMV and Epstein-Barr virus. Presence/absence analyses assumed roughly uniform sequencing depth across donors, an assumption that may not hold. According to the authors, the approach could potentially be generalized to other disease states and immunological phenotypes. Cytomegalovirus status was reported to be diagnosed by the classifier with high specificity and sensitivity in both the original and validation cohorts. An earlier analysis of approximately 590 of the donors showed that most TCR beta V segments appeared in productive rearrangements either about 90% or about 30% of the time, which broadly matched IMGT annotations. A later analysis found that most CMV-associated TCR beta chains appeared HLA-restricted, with HLA associations seemingly driven largely by CMV exposure. Linkage disequilibrium might explain the correlated functional status among segregating V segments, but an unknown experimental factor could not be excluded. At a false discovery rate of 0.05, a later analysis linked some 18,000 TCR beta sequences to specific HLA alleles. In the study, approximately 150 TCR beta chains were listed as associated with cytomegalovirus. Because HLA typing was missing for some donors at each locus, association tests included only the typed subset. In a later analysis, the rate of TCR association differed among HLA loci, with DRB1 alleles having the most associated TCRs and HLA-C alleles having the fewest. Roughly 17 rarely observed V segments, including chromosome 9 orphons, were excluded from the earlier analysis of a few hundred of the donors because counts were too low. A group of highly shared sequence variants was considered likely to be a technical artifact of the sequencing pipeline. An association between a missense DCLRE1C variant and V-gene and J-gene trimming of TCR beta chains was found in a later genetic analysis and replicated in an independent cohort. In vitro tests confirmed that a few of the cytomegalovirus-associated TCR beta chains recognize cytomegalovirus antigens.

The cohort consisted of 666 healthy bone marrow donors. At the time of sampling, every cohort member was nominally healthy, though immune exposures that went unrecorded were likely present. The donor was CMV seronegative and belonged to the group of 380 or so seronegative cohort members. Every donor gave a peripheral blood sample, and the peripheral blood mononuclear cells from that sample were used for TCR beta sequencing. Genomic DNA was extracted from the blood cell samples with the Qiagen DNeasy Blood Extraction Kit. Library creation used the immunoSEQ multiplex PCR assay. For the multiplex PCR, a mixture combining 60 forward primers for TCR Vbeta segments and 13 reverse primers for TCR Jbeta segments was used. The CDR3 region of rearranged TCR beta genes was amplified from genomic DNA with a multiplex PCR assay. The amplified TCR beta libraries were sequenced on the Illumina HiSeq System as 87-base-pair reads. The source study handled its data this way. A later analysis tallied about 77 million unique TCR beta chains across the 660 or so repertoires, and about 12 million of those chains were shared by two or more donors. Raw reads were error-corrected and collapsed into unique sequences with a nearest-neighbor algorithm that merged closely related sequences to remove PCR and sequencing errors. CDR3 sequences were aligned to IMGT reference sequences to assign V, D and J gene segments. For a sequence to be retained, at least a six-nucleotide match to both a V gene segment and a J gene segment was required. Rearrangements were called productive when the CDR3 lacked stop codons and stayed in frame with V and J; all others were non-productive. CDR3 was defined according to IMGT convention as the region running from the second conserved V-encoded cysteine to the conserved J-encoded phenylalanine. In an earlier analysis of more than 550 of the donors, sequences lacking an unambiguous match to a single V gene segment were excluded. An earlier analysis of several hundred of the donors classified V segments as functional when productive rearrangements were above 56.7% and as segregating when the standard deviation between donors was above 5%. To diagnose cytomegalovirus status from the catalog of TCR beta chain sequences, a statistical classification framework was built. V and J gene assignment, in a later analysis, came from comparing TCR nucleotide sequences with IMGT/GENE-DB human TR gene sequences. A later analysis assigned CDR3 sequences and most-parsimonious VDJ recombination scenarios with the TCRdist pipeline. In a later analysis, each TCR beta chain was defined by its CDR3 amino acid sequence together with its V-gene family, and reads without a unique V-gene family were excluded. A later analysis removed 500 to 650 highly shared, low-generation-probability nucleotide sequences to deal with suspected cross-contamination and a sequencing artifact. In a later analysis, a clonal expansion index was calculated for each public chain from normalized within-repertoire ranks of inferred template counts. In a later analysis, generation probabilities were computed with a VDJ recombination model fitted to out-of-frame rearrangements, and the resulting probabilities were checked against IGoR. Hypergeometric tests were used in a later analysis to score TCR-TCR, TCR-HLA and TCR-CMV co-occurrence, with a repertoire-size bias correction applied to the TCR pairs. False discovery rates were estimated in a later analysis by permuting HLA or CMV assignments 20 times. In a later analysis, co-occurring TCRs were grouped using DBSCAN, and TCRdist sequence similarity was added for clustering within HLA-allele-positive subsets. For co-occurrence clustering, repertoires with fewer than 30,000 or more than 120,000 public chains were excluded, along with about five repertoires with anomalous nucleotide sharing. This is the immuneACCESS table as TCRdb keeps it, with only in-frame sequences that have V and J called. A part of the clones is gone; compared with another copy, unresolved V genes explain less than half, and the rest is unexplained. That table is the source of V, J and clone size, and D and trimming were worked out from the DNA. The sample table shows roughly 150,000 clones, and about two thirds are seen once. The top ten clonotypes cover 2% to 2.5% of the sample.

The source is a middle-aged man in good health and CMV-seronegative. The sequenced sample was PBMCs.

Read as DNA, the sequence is TGTGCCAGCTCACCAGGCTGGAGAATATTATCTGGAAACACCATATATTTT. It is translated as CASSPGWRILSGNTIYF. The V gene is TRBV18 and the J gene is TRBJ1-3; no D gene can be assigned with confidence. Relative to germline, V is 2 bases shorter and J is 1 base shorter, with 15 bases between their ends. The CDR3 holds 17 amino acids from the cysteine to the phenylalanine. The sequence is cut down to CDR3 DNA, 51 bases in frame from base 1. The germline V gene gives CDR1 as KGHSH and CDR2 as LQKENI.